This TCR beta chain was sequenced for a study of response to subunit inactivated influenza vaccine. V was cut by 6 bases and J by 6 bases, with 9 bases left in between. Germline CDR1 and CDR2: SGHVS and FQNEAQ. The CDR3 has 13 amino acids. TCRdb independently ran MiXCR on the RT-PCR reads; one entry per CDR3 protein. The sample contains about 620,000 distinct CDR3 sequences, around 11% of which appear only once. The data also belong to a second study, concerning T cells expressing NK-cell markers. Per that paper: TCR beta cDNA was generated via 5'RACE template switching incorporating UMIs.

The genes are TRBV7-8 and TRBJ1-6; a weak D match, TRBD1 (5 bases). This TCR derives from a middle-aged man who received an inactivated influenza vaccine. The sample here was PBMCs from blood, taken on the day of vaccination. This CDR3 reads CASRDNSNSPLHF. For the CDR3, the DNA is TGTGCCAGCAGGGACAACTCTAATTCACCCCTCCACTTT.